This T cell receptor (beta chain) appears in the sequencing data of a study of regulatory T cells in long-lasting Graves disease. The CDR3 spans 16 residues. The germline V gene encodes CDR1 SGHRS and CDR2 YFSETQ. V was pared by 5 bases and J by 7 bases, with 19 bases between. Building of the TCR beta libraries involved iRepertoire HTBI primers and Arm-PCR of CDR3 regions. TCRdb re-called the multiplex PCR reads through MiXCR, storing one row per CDR3 protein. Here the sample spans over 400,000 distinct CDR3 sequences, about 14% being singletons. Noted time point: newly diagnosed GD, antithyroid drugs for less than 3 months. Isolated PBMC RNA provided the starting material for the TCR library. This sample was shared with a second study, whose subject was T cells in Graves' hyperthyroidism and ophthalmopathy.

Specimen: peripheral blood mononuclear cells (PBMCs), collected at new diagnosis, from a patient treated with antithyroid drugs. This rearrangement joins TRBV5-1 to TRBJ1-6; D remains ambiguous. The source of this sequence is a woman aged 45-65 years with Graves disease. The CDR3 sequence: CASSLHPGLNNSPLHF. The DNA for the CDR3 is TGCGCCAGCAGTCTACATCCTGGACTGAACAATTCACCCCTCCACTTT.